Listed below are T cell receptor beta chains from one sample, sequenced in a study of blood T cell repertoires in COVID-19. Data came from immunoSEQ multiplex PCR; TCRdb stores just in-frame clones and leaves some out. Of a few hundred thousand clones in the sample, about nine tenths were seen once. The source material was peripheral blood. The receptors here all came from a woman aged 25 to 39 who had recovered from COVID-19. CDR3s include the opening cysteine and the closing phenylalanine or tryptophan. D genes are given only for firm matches. A row's size may be missing; if present it is once, few, many or a size class.

V gene: TRBV11-2; J gene: TRBJ2-3; clone size: .; D gene: .; CDR3 protein: CASSLAVSTDTQYF; CDR3 DNA: TGTGCCAGCAGCTTAGCGGTTAGCACAGATACGCAGTATTTT
V gene: TRBV30; J gene: TRBJ1-2; clone size: .; D gene: TRBD1; CDR3 protein: CAWSVQTGLSYGYTF; CDR3 DNA: TGTGCCTGGAGTGTACAGACAGGGCTTTCCTATGGCTACACCTTC
V gene: TRBV7-2; J gene: TRBJ2-7; clone size: .; D gene: TRBD2; CDR3 protein: CASSPGTSGYEQYF; CDR3 DNA: TGTGCCAGCAGCCCAGGGACTAGCGGGTACGAGCAGTACTTC
V gene: TRBV5-6; J gene: TRBJ2-2; clone size: .; D gene: .; CDR3 protein: CASSLMSGGLPGELFF; CDR3 DNA: TGTGCCAGCAGCTTGATGTCTGGGGGCCTCCCCGGGGAGCTGTTTTTT
V gene: TRBV2; J gene: TRBJ1-5; clone size: .; D gene: .; CDR3 protein: CASIKAGGNQPQHF; CDR3 DNA: TGTGCCAGCATCAAGGCGGGGGGCAATCAGCCCCAGCATTTT
V gene: TRBV6-1; J gene: TRBJ1-4; clone size: .; D gene: TRBD1; CDR3 protein: CASSDRGLREANEKLFF; CDR3 DNA: TGTGCCAGCAGTGACAGGGGGCTGCGGGAAGCTAATGAAAAACTGTTTTTT
V gene: TRBV5-1; J gene: TRBJ2-2; clone size: .; D gene: TRBD2; CDR3 protein: CASSFNSGGFTGELFF; CDR3 DNA: TGCGCCAGCAGCTTTAATAGCGGGGGATTCACCGGGGAGCTGTTTTTT
V gene: TRBV28; J gene: TRBJ2-1; clone size: .; D gene: TRBD2; CDR3 protein: CASRPLAGPSYNEQFF; CDR3 DNA: TGTGCCAGCAGGCCACTAGCGGGGCCCTCCTACAATGAGCAGTTCTTC
V gene: TRBV3-1/TRBV3-2; J gene: TRBJ2-7; clone size: .; D gene: .; CDR3 protein: CASSQEGREQYF; CDR3 DNA: TGTGCCAGCAGCCAAGAGGGGCGTGAGCAGTACTTC
V gene: TRBV6-5; J gene: TRBJ2-6; clone size: .; D gene: .; CDR3 protein: CASSLSGANVLTF; CDR3 DNA: TGTGCCAGCAGCCTCTCTGGGGCCAACGTCCTGACTTTC
V gene: TRBV18; J gene: TRBJ2-7; clone size: .; D gene: .; CDR3 protein: CASSPYRDEDEQYF; CDR3 DNA: TGTGCCAGCTCACCCTACAGGGACGAGGACGAGCAGTACTTC
V gene: TRBV20-1; J gene: TRBJ1-5; clone size: .; D gene: .; CDR3 protein: CSATSGKPQHF; CDR3 DNA: TGCAGTGCTACCAGCGGAAAGCCCCAGCATTTT
V gene: TRBV6-2/TRBV6-3; J gene: TRBJ1-1; clone size: once; D gene: TRBD1; CDR3 protein: CASSYPRAGTGTEAFF; CDR3 DNA: TGTGCCAGCAGTTACCCCCGCGCGGGGACAGGGACTGAAGCTTTCTTT
V gene: TRBV21-1; J gene: TRBJ2-7; clone size: .; D gene: .; CDR3 protein: CASSKRQAANEQYF; CDR3 DNA: TGTGCCAGCAGCAAAAGGCAGGCCGCCAACGAGCAGTACTTC
V gene: TRBV19; J gene: TRBJ2-7; clone size: .; D gene: TRBD2; CDR3 protein: CASSMSWRGGQSEQYF; CDR3 DNA: TGTGCCAGTAGTATGAGCTGGCGGGGGGGCCAATCCGAGCAGTACTTC
V gene: TRBV4-1; J gene: TRBJ2-5; clone size: .; D gene: TRBD1; CDR3 protein: CASSKGTAEGKETQYF; CDR3 DNA: TGCGCCAGCAGCAAAGGGACAGCGGAAGGTAAAGAGACCCAGTACTTC
V gene: TRBV19; J gene: TRBJ2-3; clone size: .; D gene: TRBD2; CDR3 protein: CASTPGLTDTQYF; CDR3 DNA: TGTGCCAGTACCCCGGGACTAACAGATACGCAGTATTTT
V gene: TRBV11-2; J gene: TRBJ1-6; clone size: .; D gene: TRBD1; CDR3 protein: CASSSRQGGSSYNSPLHF; CDR3 DNA: TGTGCCAGCAGCTCAAGACAGGGGGGAAGCTCCTATAATTCACCCCTCCACTTT
V gene: TRBV3-1/TRBV3-2; J gene: TRBJ1-2; clone size: .; D gene: .; CDR3 protein: CASSQGEVNYGYTF; CDR3 DNA: TGTGCCAGCAGCCAAGGTGAGGTGAACTATGGCTACACCTTC
V gene: TRBV19; J gene: TRBJ1-6; clone size: .; D gene: TRBD1; CDR3 protein: CASSFRDRNSPLHF; CDR3 DNA: TGTGCCAGTAGCTTCCGGGACAGAAATTCACCCCTCCACTTT
V gene: TRBV13; J gene: TRBJ2-2; clone size: .; D gene: .; CDR3 protein: CASSLGGFTGELFF; CDR3 DNA: TGTGCCAGCAGCTTAGGCGGGTTCACCGGGGAGCTGTTTTTT
V gene: TRBV11-2; J gene: TRBJ1-3; clone size: once; D gene: TRBD1; CDR3 protein: CASSSGQGSGNTIYF; CDR3 DNA: TGTGCCAGCAGCTCCGGACAGGGCTCTGGAAACACCATATATTTT
V gene: TRBV2; J gene: TRBJ1-6; clone size: .; D gene: .; CDR3 protein: CASILDVGDSPLHF; CDR3 DNA: TGTGCCAGCATCTTGGATGTGGGAGATTCACCCCTCCACTTT
V gene: TRBV5-1; J gene: TRBJ2-5; clone size: .; D gene: TRBD1; CDR3 protein: CASSLGTGGQETQYF; CDR3 DNA: TGCGCCAGCAGCTTGGGGACAGGGGGCCAAGAGACCCAGTACTTC
V gene: TRBV19; J gene: TRBJ1-1; clone size: .; D gene: .; CDR3 protein: CASSMWAQLMNTEAFF; CDR3 DNA: TGTGCCAGTAGTATGTGGGCCCAGCTTATGAACACTGAAGCTTTCTTT
V gene: TRBV5-1; J gene: TRBJ2-1; clone size: .; D gene: .; CDR3 protein: CASSLGTVGYNEQFF; CDR3 DNA: TGCGCCAGCAGCTTGGGGACAGTGGGCTACAATGAGCAGTTCTTC
V gene: TRBV6-2/TRBV6-3; J gene: TRBJ2-5; clone size: .; D gene: TRBD2; CDR3 protein: CASSYRGLAGQETQYF; CDR3 DNA: TGTGCCAGCAGTTACCGTGGACTAGCGGGTCAAGAGACCCAGTACTTC
V gene: TRBV2; J gene: TRBJ2-7; clone size: .; D gene: .; CDR3 protein: CASSEKGAYEQYF; CDR3 DNA: TGTGCCAGCAGTGAAAAGGGGGCCTACGAGCAGTACTTC
V gene: TRBV28; J gene: TRBJ1-2; clone size: .; D gene: TRBD1; CDR3 protein: CASSLGQSHYGYTF; CDR3 DNA: TGTGCCAGCAGTCTGGGACAGTCCCACTATGGCTACACCTTC
V gene: TRBV6-1; J gene: TRBJ1-1; clone size: .; D gene: .; CDR3 protein: CASSDRRRDEAFF; CDR3 DNA: TGTGCCAGCAGTGATCGTAGGCGGGACGAAGCTTTCTTT
V gene: TRBV18; J gene: TRBJ1-2; clone size: .; D gene: TRBD1; CDR3 protein: CASSPEDRGGYGYTF; CDR3 DNA: TGTGCCAGCTCACCTGAGGACAGGGGTGGCTATGGCTACACCTTC
V gene: TRBV7-6; J gene: TRBJ1-2; clone size: .; D gene: TRBD1; CDR3 protein: CASSSRGDRGLHGYTF; CDR3 DNA: TGTGCCAGCAGCTCCAGGGGGGACAGGGGACTTCATGGCTACACCTTC
V gene: TRBV11-3; J gene: TRBJ2-5; clone size: .; D gene: .; CDR3 protein: CASSWTSQGTQYF; CDR3 DNA: TGTGCCAGCAGCTGGACTTCTCAAGGGACCCAGTACTTC
V gene: TRBV19; J gene: TRBJ2-3; clone size: .; D gene: TRBD2; CDR3 protein: CASSIVAGLTDTQYF; CDR3 DNA: TGTGCCAGTAGTATAGTAGCGGGGCTTACAGATACGCAGTATTTT
V gene: TRBV27; J gene: TRBJ2-7; clone size: .; D gene: .; CDR3 protein: CASGLYEQYF; CDR3 DNA: TGTGCCAGCGGGCTTTACGAGCAGTACTTC
V gene: TRBV5-6; J gene: TRBJ2-7; clone size: .; D gene: .; CDR3 protein: CASSLPTGSYEQYF; CDR3 DNA: TGTGCCAGCAGCCTGCCAACAGGGAGCTACGAGCAGTACTTC
V gene: TRBV9; J gene: TRBJ2-3; clone size: few; D gene: .; CDR3 protein: CASSVEQASTDTQYF; CDR3 DNA: TGTGCCAGCAGCGTAGAACAGGCGAGCACAGATACGCAGTATTTT
V gene: TRBV7-2; J gene: TRBJ1-4; clone size: .; D gene: .; CDR3 protein: CASSSRGLDSNEKLFF; CDR3 DNA: TGTGCCAGCAGCTCTAGAGGTTTGGACAGTAATGAAAAACTGTTTTTT
V gene: TRBV30; J gene: TRBJ2-3; clone size: .; D gene: TRBD2; CDR3 protein: CASTSGGTDTQYF; CDR3 DNA: TGTGCCTCAACTAGCGGGGGCACAGATACGCAGTATTTT
V gene: TRBV19; J gene: TRBJ1-1; clone size: once; D gene: .; CDR3 protein: CASTGVRTEAFF; CDR3 DNA: TGTGCCAGTACAGGGGTAAGGACTGAAGCTTTCTTT
V gene: TRBV19; J gene: TRBJ2-7; clone size: .; D gene: .; CDR3 protein: CASSMMGSSYEQYF; CDR3 DNA: TGTGCCAGTAGTATGATGGGCAGCTCCTACGAGCAGTACTTC
V gene: TRBV5-1; J gene: TRBJ1-2; clone size: .; D gene: TRBD1; CDR3 protein: CASRSLEDRDYGYTF; CDR3 DNA: TGCGCCAGCAGATCGTTAGAGGACAGGGACTATGGCTACACCTTC
V gene: TRBV4-2; J gene: TRBJ2-2; clone size: .; D gene: .; CDR3 protein: CASSQDAQVVTGELFF; CDR3 DNA: TGTGCCAGCAGCCAAGATGCGCAGGTAGTCACCGGGGAGCTGTTTTTT
V gene: TRBV28; J gene: TRBJ2-7; clone size: .; D gene: .; CDR3 protein: CASSLRGEQYF; CDR3 DNA: TGTGCCAGCAGTTTACGGGGGGAGCAGTACTTC
V gene: TRBV27; J gene: TRBJ2-6; clone size: .; D gene: TRBD1; CDR3 protein: CASRRQGSGANVLTF; CDR3 DNA: TGTGCCAGCAGGCGACAGGGCTCAGGGGCCAACGTCCTGACTTTC
V gene: TRBV24-1; J gene: TRBJ2-2; clone size: .; D gene: .; CDR3 protein: CATSDLQQGNTGELFF; CDR3 DNA: TGTGCCACCAGTGATTTGCAACAGGGGAACACCGGGGAGCTGTTTTTT
V gene: TRBV5-5; J gene: TRBJ2-5; clone size: .; D gene: .; CDR3 protein: CASSLTGAGGETQYF; CDR3 DNA: TGTGCCAGCAGCCTTACAGGAGCTGGGGGGGAGACCCAGTACTTC
V gene: TRBV5-6; J gene: TRBJ1-1; clone size: .; D gene: .; CDR3 protein: CASSLEGGNTEAFF; CDR3 DNA: TGTGCCAGCAGCTTGGAGGGAGGGAACACTGAAGCTTTCTTT
V gene: TRBV2; J gene: TRBJ1-1; clone size: .; D gene: TRBD1; CDR3 protein: CASSWDRSTEAFF; CDR3 DNA: TGTGCCAGCAGTTGGGACAGGAGCACTGAAGCTTTCTTT
V gene: TRBV20-1; J gene: TRBJ2-7; clone size: .; D gene: .; CDR3 protein: CSASPGFFISYEQYF; CDR3 DNA: TGCAGTGCTAGTCCAGGGTTCTTCATCTCCTACGAGCAGTACTTC
V gene: TRBV3-1/TRBV3-2; J gene: TRBJ1-6; clone size: .; D gene: .; CDR3 protein: CASSPEGVSGSPLHF; CDR3 DNA: TGTGCCAGCAGCCCGGAAGGCGTGTCGGGTTCACCCCTCCACTTT
V gene: TRBV5-1; J gene: TRBJ2-3; clone size: few; D gene: .; CDR3 protein: CASSSSPSTDTQYF; CDR3 DNA: TGCGCCAGCAGCTCCTCCCCTAGCACAGATACGCAGTATTTT
V gene: TRBV7-9; J gene: TRBJ2-7; clone size: .; D gene: TRBD1; CDR3 protein: CASSPQGAPSYEQYF; CDR3 DNA: TGTGCCAGCAGCCCACAGGGGGCCCCCAGTTACGAGCAGTACTTC
V gene: TRBV7-6; J gene: TRBJ2-5; clone size: .; D gene: TRBD1; CDR3 protein: CASSLGTGAGETQYF; CDR3 DNA: TGTGCCAGCAGCTTGGGGACAGGGGCAGGAGAGACCCAGTACTTC
V gene: TRBV9; J gene: TRBJ1-2; clone size: .; D gene: TRBD1; CDR3 protein: CASMTGARGYTF; CDR3 DNA: TGTGCCAGTATGACAGGGGCGCGTGGCTACACCTTC
V gene: TRBV10-2; J gene: TRBJ1-2; clone size: once; D gene: .; CDR3 protein: CASSESKVRGNYGYTF; CDR3 DNA: TGCGCCAGCAGTGAGTCGAAGGTGCGGGGGAACTATGGCTACACCTTC
V gene: TRBV11-1; J gene: TRBJ1-1; clone size: .; D gene: .; CDR3 protein: CASSLKGAGTEAFF; CDR3 DNA: TGTGCCAGCAGCTTAAAAGGGGCTGGGACTGAAGCTTTCTTT
V gene: TRBV5-4; J gene: TRBJ2-1; clone size: .; D gene: TRBD2; CDR3 protein: CASSLATGLADNEQFF; CDR3 DNA: TGTGCCAGCAGCTTGGCCACGGGACTAGCGGACAATGAGCAGTTCTTC
V gene: TRBV11-3; J gene: TRBJ2-3; clone size: .; D gene: .; CDR3 protein: CASSSQGYPTDTQYF; CDR3 DNA: TGTGCCAGCAGCTCGCAGGGGTACCCAACAGATACGCAGTATTTT